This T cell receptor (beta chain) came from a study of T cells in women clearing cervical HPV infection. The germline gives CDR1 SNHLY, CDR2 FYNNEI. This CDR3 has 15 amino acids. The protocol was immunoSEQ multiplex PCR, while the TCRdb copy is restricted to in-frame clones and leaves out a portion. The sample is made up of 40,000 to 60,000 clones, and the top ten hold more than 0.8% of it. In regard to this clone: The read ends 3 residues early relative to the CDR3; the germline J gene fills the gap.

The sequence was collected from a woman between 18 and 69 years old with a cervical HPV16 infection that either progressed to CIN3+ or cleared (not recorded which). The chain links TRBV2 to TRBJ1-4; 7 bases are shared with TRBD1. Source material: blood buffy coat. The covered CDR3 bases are TGTGCCAGCAGATTACCGGGACAGAGTAATTCACCA. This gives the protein CASRLPGQSNSP. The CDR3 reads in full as CASRLPGQSNSPLFF.